The rows below give T cell receptor beta chains drawn from one sample of a study. Via MiXCR, TCRdb re-called the 5' RACE reads, giving one row per CDR3 protein. The profile shows about 40,000 distinct CDR3 sequences, approximately 23% of them singletons. The specimen sequenced was Tregs sorted from a lymph node. These receptors were taken from a female donor with breast cancer. CDR3s include the opening cysteine and the closing phenylalanine or tryptophan. D genes are given only for firm matches. A clone size is listed for some rows: how often the clone was seen (once, few, many), or a class if it is expanded.

d_call	clone_size	v_call	j_call	cdr3_aa	cdr3_nt
NA	many	TRBV4-1	TRBJ2-2	CASSQENTGELFF	TGCGCCAGCAGCCAGGAGAACACCGGGGAGCTGTTTTTT
TRBD1	NA	TRBV7-3	TRBJ2-2	CASSRTSGTEFTGELFF	TGTGCCAGCAGCCGAACGTCCGGGACAGAGTTCACCGGGGAGCTGTTTTTT
TRBD2	few	TRBV5-1	TRBJ2-1	CASSPYLSGLSILFF	TGCGCCAGTAGCCCATATCTTTCGGGACTATCTATTCTGTTCTTC
NA	NA	TRBV5-1	TRBJ1-5	CASSLTTGGDQPQHF	TGCGCCAGCAGCTTGACAACGGGCGGCGATCAGCCCCAGCATTTT
NA	NA	TRBV6-6	TRBJ2-3	CASSYSGKDTQYF	TGTGCCAGCAGTTACTCCGGAAAGGATACGCAGTATTTT
NA	many	TRBV7-9	TRBJ2-1	CASSPRSGRLLHNEQFF	TGTGCCAGCAGCCCCCGTTCGGGTCGGTTACTACACAATGAGCAGTTCTTC
NA	once	TRBV7-9	TRBJ2-1	CASSSPPGDEQFF	TGTGCCAGCAGCTCACCCCCGGGGGATGAGCAGTTCTTC
NA	many	TRBV4-1	TRBJ1-1	CASSQDPGMNTEAFF	TGCGCCAGCAGCCAAGATCCAGGCATGAACACTGAAGCTTTCTTT
NA	NA	TRBV6-6	TRBJ1-3	CASRTPSGNTIYF	TGTGCCAGCAGGACCCCCTCTGGAAACACCATATATTTT
TRBD1	many	TRBV5-1	TRBJ2-1	CASSLVTGGHNEQFF	TGCGCCAGCAGCTTGGTGACAGGGGGACACAATGAGCAGTTCTTC
TRBD2	many	TRBV5-1	TRBJ2-2	CASSKGLAGNTGELFF	TGCGCCAGCAGCAAAGGACTAGCGGGAAACACCGGGGAGCTGTTTTTT
TRBD1	many	TRBV6-6	TRBJ2-7	CASSYLGQGSYEQYF	TGTGCCAGCAGTTACTTGGGACAGGGTTCCTACGAGCAGTACTTC
NA	few	TRBV15	TRBJ2-1	CATSRDPQRTEQFF	TGTGCCACCAGCAGAGACCCCCAAAGGACGGAGCAGTTCTTC
NA	few	TRBV4-1	TRBJ2-1	CASSQQNRQFF	TGCGCCAGCAGCCAACAAAATCGACAGTTCTTC
NA	many	TRBV28	TRBJ2-7	CASRSGISYEQYF	TGTGCCAGTAGGTCAGGGATTTCCTACGAGCAGTACTTC
NA	NA	TRBV4-1	TRBJ1-1	CASSPIGNTEAFF	TGCGCCAGCAGCCCGATTGGTAACACTGAAGCTTTCTTT
NA	NA	TRBV7-3	TRBJ2-5	CASSLSPRKETQYF	TGTGCCAGCAGCTTATCTCCCAGAAAAGAGACCCAGTACTTC
NA	NA	TRBV19	TRBJ2-1	CAVTSAGYNEQFF	TGTGCCGTTACCTCGGCAGGCTACAATGAGCAGTTCTTC
NA	NA	TRBV6-5	TRBJ2-7	CASSYTRGRTYEQYF	TGTGCCAGCAGTTACACGCGGGGCAGAACCTACGAGCAGTACTTC
NA	few	TRBV28	TRBJ2-2	CASSPGTMNTGELFF	TGTGCCAGCAGTCCCGGGACAATGAACACCGGGGAGCTGTTTTTT
TRBD2	few	TRBV27	TRBJ2-7	CASWTSGNSYEQYF	TGTGCCAGTTGGACTAGCGGGAACTCCTACGAGCAGTACTTC
NA	many	TRBV20-1	TRBJ2-1	CSAAGSAEQFF	TGCAGTGCTGCGGGGAGTGCTGAGCAGTTCTTC
NA	many	TRBV5-1	TRBJ1-6	CASSLDRWTYNSPLHF	TGCGCCAGCAGCTTGGACCGGTGGACCTATAATTCACCCCTCCACTTT
NA	NA	TRBV6-2/TRBV6-3	TRBJ1-6	CASSYGPRGNSPLHF	TGTGCCAGCAGTTACGGCCCTAGGGGAAATTCACCCCTCCACTTT
TRBD2	few	TRBV30	TRBJ2-5	CAWRLAGGETQYF	TGTGCCTGGAGACTAGCGGGAGGAGAGACCCAGTACTTC
NA	many	TRBV20-1	TRBJ2-3	CSARDLRGSTDTQYF	TGCAGTGCTAGAGATCTTAGGGGGTCCACAGATACGCAGTATTTT
NA	few	TRBV7-3	TRBJ1-6	CASSLTGYFSPLHF	TGTGCCAGCAGCTTAACAGGGTACTTTTCACCCCTCCACTTT
NA	NA	TRBV20-1	TRBJ2-3	CSARDPKAGGTDTQYF	TGCAGTGCTAGAGATCCTAAGGCTGGTGGTACAGATACGCAGTATTTT
TRBD2	NA	TRBV7-3	TRBJ2-6	CASSQERGGRSGANVLTF	TGTGCCAGCAGCCAAGAGCGGGGGGGCCGCTCTGGGGCCAACGTCCTGACTTTC
NA	many	TRBV5-6	TRBJ2-7	CASSLVGSSYEQYF	TGTGCCAGCAGCTTGGTCGGAAGCTCCTACGAGCAGTACTTC
NA	few	TRBV7-9	TRBJ1-1	CASSSDGLNTEAFF	TGTGCCAGCAGCTCGGACGGATTGAACACTGAAGCTTTCTTT
NA	many	TRBV6-5	TRBJ2-5	CASSYSPALETQYF	TGTGCCAGCAGTTACTCGCCAGCACTAGAGACCCAGTACTTC
NA	few	TRBV6-2/TRBV6-3	TRBJ2-1	CASSYGLGPYNEQFF	TGTGCCAGCAGTTACGGATTGGGTCCATACAATGAGCAGTTCTTC
NA	NA	TRBV20-1	TRBJ1-5	CSLASSLGYQPQHF	TGCAGTCTCGCCAGTTCGCTTGGTTATCAGCCCCAGCATTTT
NA	once	TRBV20-1	TRBJ1-1	CSARDGGRGDTEAFF	TGCAGTGCTAGAGATGGGGGACGAGGAGACACTGAAGCTTTCTTT
NA	few	TRBV7-9	TRBJ1-1	CASSEDINTEAFF	TGTGCCAGCAGCGAAGACATTAACACTGAAGCTTTCTTT
NA	NA	TRBV12-3/TRBV12-4	TRBJ2-1	CASSFSGGPRREKHNEQFF	TGTGCCAGCAGTTTTTCCGGGGGGCCTCGGCGGGAGAAACACAATGAGCAGTTCTTC